The text below deals with one T cell receptor (beta chain). The entry originates in a study of blood T cell repertoires in COVID-19. Germline lookup yields CDR1 SEHNR and CDR2 FQNEAQ (reference sequence). Trimming took off 5 bases at V and 0 bases at J, with 14 bases between the two ends. The CDR3 extends over 16 amino acids. Cohort allocation depended upon clinical history that participants reported. Using immunoSEQ multiplex PCR, the repertoire was profiled, and TCRdb retains in-frame clones only, with some absent. The sample records 200,000 to 250,000 clones, over 80% being singletons. This sequence joins TRBV7-9 and TRBJ1-3; a possible D gene is TRBD1 (6 bases). Material for sequencing was PBMCs or T cells enriched from blood (not recorded which). This TCR derives from a man in his fifties who had been exposed to COVID-19. This chain's CDR3 is CASSPWTDSSGNTIYF. DNA of the CDR3: TGTGCCAGCAGCCCCTGGACAGATAGCTCTGGAAACACCATATATTTT.